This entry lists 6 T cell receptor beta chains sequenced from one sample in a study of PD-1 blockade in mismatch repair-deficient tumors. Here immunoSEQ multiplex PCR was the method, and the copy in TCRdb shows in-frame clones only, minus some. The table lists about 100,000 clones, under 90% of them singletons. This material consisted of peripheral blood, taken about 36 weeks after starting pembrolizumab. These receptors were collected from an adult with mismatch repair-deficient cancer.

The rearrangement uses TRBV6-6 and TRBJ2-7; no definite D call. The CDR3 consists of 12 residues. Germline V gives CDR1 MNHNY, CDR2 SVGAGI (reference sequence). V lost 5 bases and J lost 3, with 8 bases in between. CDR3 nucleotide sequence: TGTGCCAGCAGTGATAATTACTACGAGCAGTACTTC. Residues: CASSDNYYEQYF.

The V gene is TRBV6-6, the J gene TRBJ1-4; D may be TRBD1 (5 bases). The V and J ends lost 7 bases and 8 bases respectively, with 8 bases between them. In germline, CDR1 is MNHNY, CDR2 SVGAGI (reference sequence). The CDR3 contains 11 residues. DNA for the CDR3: TGTGCCAGCACCTGGGGCGAAAAACTGTTTTTT. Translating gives CASTWGEKLFF.

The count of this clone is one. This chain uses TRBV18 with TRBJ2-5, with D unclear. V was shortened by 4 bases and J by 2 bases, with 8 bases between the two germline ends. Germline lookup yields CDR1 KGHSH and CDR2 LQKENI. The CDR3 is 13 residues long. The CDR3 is CASSRMGQETQYF. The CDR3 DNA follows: TGTGCCAGCTCACGCATGGGGCAAGAGACCCAGTACTTC.

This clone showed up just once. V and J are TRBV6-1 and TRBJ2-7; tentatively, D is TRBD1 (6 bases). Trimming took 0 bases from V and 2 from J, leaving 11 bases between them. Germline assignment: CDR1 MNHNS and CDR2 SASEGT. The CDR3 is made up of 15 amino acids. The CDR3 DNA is TGTGCCAGCAGTGAAGCTCTGGACAGCCCCTACGAGCAGTACTTC. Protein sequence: CASSEALDSPYEQYF.

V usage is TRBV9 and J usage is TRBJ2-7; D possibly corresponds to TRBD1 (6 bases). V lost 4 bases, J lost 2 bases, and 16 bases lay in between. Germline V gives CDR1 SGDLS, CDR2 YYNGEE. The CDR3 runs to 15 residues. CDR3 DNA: TGTGCCAGCAGCAACCGGGACATCCTAACCTACGAGCAGTACTTC. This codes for CASSNRDILTYEQYF.

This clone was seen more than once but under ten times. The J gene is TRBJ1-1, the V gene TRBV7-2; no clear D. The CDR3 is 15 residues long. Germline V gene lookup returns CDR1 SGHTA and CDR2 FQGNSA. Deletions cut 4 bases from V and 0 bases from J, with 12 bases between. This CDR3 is CASSSDGSMNTEAFF. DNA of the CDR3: TGTGCCAGCAGCTCGGATGGCAGCATGAACACTGAAGCTTTCTTT. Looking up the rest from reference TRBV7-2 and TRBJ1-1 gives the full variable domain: GAGVSQSPSNKVTEKGKDVELRCDPISGHTALYWYRQSLGQGLEFLIYFQGNSAPDKSGLPSDRFSAERTGGSVSTLTIQRTQQEDSAVYLCASSSDGSMNTEAFFGQGTRLTVV.